This T cell receptor beta chain was recorded in a study of CD8+CD57+ T cells in acquired aplastic anemia. Whole-study context: Mean yield of DNA from sorted CD4+ and CD8+ cells was 2.5 to 4 ug. CD4+ reads averaged about 10.8 million in healthy donors.

The CDR3 runs to 11 residues. V lost 2 bases, J lost 3 bases, and 2 bases lay in between. CDR1 is GTSNPN and CDR2 is SVGIG in the germline V gene (reference sequence). Researchers used genomic DNA as the template to profile TCR beta VDJ and CDR3. TCRdb reanalysed the reads using MiXCR and keeps one entry per CDR3 protein. The sample lists 50,000 to 70,000 distinct CDR3 sequences; over 45% were seen once. Study observations and caveats: Comparison of patients with controls identified approximately 28 shared CD8+ CDR3 sequences.

This clonotype was counted at least ten times. What it recognizes is unknown. The clonotype comes from a human donor in good health, serving as a control. The V gene is TRBV30, the J gene TRBJ2-1; D is undetermined. The sequencing sample was made of sorted CD4+, CD8+, or CD8+CD57+ T cells (not recorded which) from PBMCs. This chain's CDR3 is CAWSLYNEQFF. The CDR3 DNA sequence: TGTGCCTGGAGTCTCTACAATGAGCAGTTCTTC.